The present T cell receptor (beta chain) was sequenced within a study of cytomegalovirus exposure and HLA in healthy donors. Looking at the study overall: In terms of ancestry, the Caucasian-associated cluster contained 81% of the roughly 400 genotyped donors.

Remarks on this clone: What it recognizes is unknown.

60 Vbeta and 13 Jbeta primers were used in PCR. Profiled with immunoSEQ multiplex PCR; TCRdb holds only in-frame clones, not every one. The table records 100,000 to 150,000 clones, 81% of them present only once. Study results and caveats: TCR sequences were mostly rare, though some public TCRs occurred in many donors. A later analysis linked some 17,000 TCR beta sequences to HLA alleles at 0.05 false discovery rate.

Donors likely had unrecorded immune exposures despite being nominally healthy when sampled. The CDR3 length is 14 residues. The trim removed 3 bases at V and 3 bases at J, leaving 1 base unmatched. Germline CDR1 is LGHNA and CDR2 is YSLEER. This TCR was recovered from a man in his late teens or twenties in good health and CMV-seronegative. The source material was PBMCs. The chain uses TRBV4-3 and TRBJ2-1; 8 bases match TRBD2. CDR3 nucleotide sequence: TGCGCCAGCAGCCAGGGGACTAGCTACAATGAGCAGTTCTTC. Residues: CASSQGTSYNEQFF.